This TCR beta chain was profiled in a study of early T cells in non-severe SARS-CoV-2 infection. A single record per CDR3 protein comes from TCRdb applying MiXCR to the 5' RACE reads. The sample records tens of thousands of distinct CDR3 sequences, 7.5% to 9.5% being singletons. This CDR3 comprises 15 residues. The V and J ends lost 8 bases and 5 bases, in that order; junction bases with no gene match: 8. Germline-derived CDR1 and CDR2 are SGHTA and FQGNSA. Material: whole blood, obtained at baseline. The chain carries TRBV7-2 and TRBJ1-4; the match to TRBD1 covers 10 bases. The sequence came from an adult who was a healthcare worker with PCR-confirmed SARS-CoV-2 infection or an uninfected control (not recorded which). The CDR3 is CASRHSGQGNEKLFF. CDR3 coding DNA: TGTGCCAGCCGTCACTCGGGACAGGGGAATGAAAAACTGTTTTTT.